This entry lists 19 T cell receptor beta chains sequenced from one sample in a study of shared clonotypes between healthy human individuals (dated by TCRdb to 2020 to 2022). The protocol used for the library was the immunoSEQ multiplex PCR assay. Not all clones reach the TCRdb copy of this immuneACCESS table, which keeps in-frame sequences only. Checked studies attribute under half of the gap to unresolved V genes and leave the rest unexplained. This sample lists 2 million to 3 million clones; roughly nine tenths were detected once. Together, the top ten hold over 0.12% of the sample. Material: naive CD4+ T cells sorted from blood. The sample's cell subset or site label, decoded: CD45RA+ positively selected. All receptors come from a man younger than 30 in good health.

A word on this clone: Other DNA sequences from this sample encode an identical CDR3 as well. The rearrangement links TRBV5-4 to TRBJ2-7; D possibly uses TRBD1 or TRBD2 (5 bases each). This CDR3 spans 14 amino acids. V was cut by 2 bases and J by 1 base, with 10 bases left in between. Germline V CDR1 and CDR2: SGHNT, YYREEE (reference sequence). The CDR3 DNA reads as TGTGCCAGCAGCTTTGGGGGACGGTCCTACGAGCAGTACTTC. Translation: CASSFGGRSYEQYF. The whole variable domain, remainder taken from reference TRBV5-4 and TRBJ2-7, is ETGVTQSPTHLIKTRGQQVTLRCSSQSGHNTVSWYQQALGQGPQFIFQYYREEENGRGNFPPRFSGLQFPNYSSELNVNALELDDSALYLCASSFGGRSYEQYFGPGTRLTVT.

The chain employs TRBV7-9 and TRBJ1-2, with unresolved D. In germline, CDR1 is SEHNR, CDR2 FQNEAQ (reference sequence). This CDR3 has 13 amino acids. Trimming pared 10 bases from V and 7 bases from J, leaving 19 bases between. The CDR3 nucleotides are TGTGCCACCCTACGGGCAGGAGTGGCTGGCTACACCTTC. Amino acids: CATLRAGVAGYTF.

As concerns this clone: Distinct nucleotide sequences in the sample also encode this CDR3. V gene TRBV19 combines with J gene TRBJ1-5; maybe TRBD1 (5 bases). The CDR3 length is 14 residues. Between the trimmed V and J ends, which lost 3 bases and 2 bases, there was a span of 8 bases. Germline CDR1 and CDR2: LNHDA and SQIVND (reference sequence). In nucleotides, the CDR3 is TGTGCCAGTAGTATCGTGACAGGCAATCAGCCCCAGCATTTT. It yields the protein CASSIVTGNQPQHF.

The V and J genes are TRBV27 and TRBJ1-1; maybe TRBD1 (6 bases). The germline V gene encodes CDR1 MNHEY and CDR2 SMNVEV (reference sequence). V was trimmed by 6 bases and J by 1 base, leaving 12 bases between them. The CDR3 extends over 14 amino acids. Here the CDR3 reads CASRFQGPNTEAFF. The CDR3, as DNA: TGTGCCAGCAGGTTTCAGGGGCCGAACACTGAAGCTTTCTTT.

CDR3 protein: CASRSPRGTTGEKLFF. The DNA of the CDR3 is TGTGCCAGTAGGTCCCCCAGGGGGACTACTGGTGAAAAACTGTTTTTT. The chain is built from TRBV19 and TRBJ1-4, with 7 positions matching TRBD1. The junction had 14 bases not matched to a gene; V was cut back by 6 bases and J by 7 bases. Germline V gives CDR1 LNHDA, CDR2 SQIVND (reference sequence). The CDR3 runs to 16 residues.

This chain connects TRBV2 to TRBJ1-5; 9 bases map to TRBD1. This CDR3 has 15 residues. Losses at the gene ends were 6 bases for V and 3 bases for J; bases not matched to a gene: 6. Per germline, CDR1 SNHLY and CDR2 FYNNEI. Here the CDR3 reads CASRTGTGPNQPQHF. The CDR3 bases are TGTGCCAGCAGGACCGGGACAGGGCCCAATCAGCCCCAGCATTTT.

This chain connects TRBV12-5 to TRBJ2-7, with D hard to call. The CDR3 is 11 residues long. Germline CDR1 reads LGHNT; CDR2 reads FRNRAP. Trimming cost V 4 bases and J 4 bases, with 5 bases left between them. This CDR3 reads CASGWLYEQYF. CDR3 coding DNA: TGTGCTAGTGGTTGGCTGTACGAGCAGTACTTC.

As regards this clone: The sample contains more than one DNA sequence encoding this CDR3. This chain uses TRBV6-5 with TRBJ2-6, with no clear D. Germline loops: CDR1 MNHEY, CDR2 SVGAGI. This CDR3 region has 15 residues. V lost 2 bases to trimming and J lost 0 bases, with 5 bases between them. CDR3 sequence reads: CASSYGASGANVLTF. The CDR3 region has the DNA TGTGCCAGCAGTTACGGAGCCTCTGGGGCCAACGTCCTGACTTTC.

The V and J genes are TRBV6-1 and TRBJ2-3, with D tentatively TRBD2 (6 bases). CDR3 length: 14 residues. Trimming took 4 bases from V and 1 from J, leaving 9 bases between them. Germline assignment: CDR1 MNHNS and CDR2 SASEGT. DNA of the CDR3: TGTGCCAGCAGTGTGAGGGAGGGCACAGATACGCAGTATTTT. It translates to CASSVREGTDTQYF.

V gene TRBV7-3 combines with J gene TRBJ2-3; 10 nucleotides align to TRBD2. CDR3 length: 16 amino acids. Germline V gives CDR1 SGHTA, CDR2 FQGTGA. J was trimmed by 2 bases and V by 5 bases; bases with no gene match: 7. This CDR3 is CASSPRSGGATDTQYF. CDR3 bases: TGTGCCAGCAGCCCGCGGAGCGGGGGGGCCACAGATACGCAGTATTTT. Full variable domain (outside the CDR3, taken from reference TRBV7-3 and TRBJ2-3): GAGVSQTPSNKVTEKGKYVELRCDPISGHTALYWYRQSLGQGPEFLIYFQGTGAADDSGLPNDRFFAVRPEGSVSTLKIQRTERGDSAVYLCASSPRSGGATDTQYFGPGTRLTVL.

J is TRBJ2-2 and V is TRBV4-1; D is undetermined. This CDR3 is built from 15 residues. Germline lookup yields CDR1 MGHRA and CDR2 YSYEKL. V lost 3 bases to trimming and J lost 1 base, with 9 bases between them. The CDR3: CASSQTGRNTGELFF. CDR3 nucleotides: TGCGCCAGCAGCCAGACCGGACGGAACACCGGGGAGCTGTTTTTT.

This clone came up once. CDR3 residues: CASRRPRGGTEAFF. Here the CDR3 DNA reads TGTGCCAGCAGGCGCCCACGGGGCGGAACTGAAGCTTTCTTT. J is TRBJ1-1 and V is TRBV7-9; a possible D gene is TRBD1 (5 bases). CDR1 is SEHNR, CDR2 FQNEAQ, per germline (reference sequence). Trimming shortened V by 6 bases and J by 5 bases, and 16 bases separated the two germline ends. The CDR3 has 14 amino acids.

The J gene is TRBJ1-4, the V gene TRBV6-1; D unresolved. Germline assignment: CDR1 MNHNS and CDR2 SASEGT. The CDR3 runs to 13 residues. V lost 6 bases and J 8 bases, leaving 13 bases between the germline ends. In nucleotides, the CDR3 is TGTGCCAGCAGCCCGTCGGGCTCCGAAAAACTGTTTTTT. Translation gives CASSPSGSEKLFF.

This rearrangement joins TRBV5-1 to TRBJ2-2; 12 nucleotides line up with TRBD2. This CDR3 has 18 amino acids. Trimming at V came to 4 bases and at J to 0 bases, leaving 7 bases not matched to a gene. Germline V gene lookup returns CDR1 SGHRS and CDR2 YFSETQ. The CDR3 region is CASSPRLAGGPNTGELFF. DNA of the CDR3: TGCGCCAGCAGCCCCAGGCTAGCGGGAGGGCCGAACACCGGGGAGCTGTTTTTT.

This clone was seen just once. The gene calls are TRBV7-2 and TRBJ2-1; D assignment may be TRBD1 or TRBD2 (5 bases each). CDR1 and CDR2 from the germline V gene are SGHTA and FQGNSA. CDR3 length: 14 residues. V was shortened by 1 base and J by 8 bases, with 12 bases between the two germline ends. CDR3 region: CASSLGDVGDEQFF. The CDR3 region has the DNA TGTGCCAGCAGCTTAGGGGACGTGGGGGATGAGCAGTTCTTC.

The chain combines TRBV5-4 with TRBJ2-5; D uncertain. CDR1 SGHNT and CDR2 YYREEE come from the germline V gene (reference sequence). Trimming stripped 1 base from V and 1 base from J, with 8 bases between. The CDR3 is 14 amino acids. CDR3 sequence reads: CASSLFSVQETQYF. In DNA, the CDR3 is TGTGCCAGCAGCTTGTTCTCTGTCCAAGAGACCCAGTACTTC. The full variable domain, completed using reference TRBV5-4 and TRBJ2-5, is ETGVTQSPTHLIKTRGQQVTLRCSSQSGHNTVSWYQQALGQGPQFIFQYYREEENGRGNFPPRFSGLQFPNYSSELNVNALELDDSALYLCASSLFSVQETQYFGPGTRLLVL.

The V call is TRBV11-1, the J call TRBJ2-7, with 9 bases that match TRBD1. The length of the CDR3 is 15 residues. Unmatched junction bases numbered 11, after V lost 5 bases and J lost 6 bases. Germline-derived CDR1 and CDR2 are SGHAT and FQDESV (reference sequence). The CDR3: CASSRWSGTGSEQYF. Here the CDR3 DNA reads TGTGCCAGCAGCAGATGGTCCGGGACAGGGAGCGAGCAGTACTTC.

V and J are TRBV7-9 and TRBJ2-5; the match to TRBD1 covers 9 bases. V was pared by 4 bases and J by 4 bases, with 1 base of the junction left unmatched. Germline assignment: CDR1 SEHNR and CDR2 FQNEAQ (reference sequence). This CDR3 comprises 13 residues. The CDR3 DNA is TGTGCCAGCAGCTGGGACAGGGCAGAGACCCAGTACTTC. Residues: CASSWDRAETQYF.

V and J are TRBV5-5 and TRBJ1-2, with 11 bases aligning to TRBD1. The CDR3 has 17 amino acids. CDR1 and CDR2 from the germline V gene are SGHKS and YYEKEE (reference sequence). J lost 4 bases, V lost 4 bases, and 12 bases had no gene match. CDR3 nucleotide sequence: TGTGCCAGCAGCGTAAAACCCAGGACAGGGGGCATCTATGGCTACACCTTC. Protein: CASSVKPRTGGIYGYTF.